This entry describes one TCR beta chain. Its matching antigen is unknown. The data stem from a study of cytomegalovirus exposure and HLA in healthy donors. General study results and limits: A list of around 150 TCR beta chains associated with cytomegalovirus was given. An assumption of roughly uniform sequencing depth across donors underlay the presence/absence analyses.

Researchers ran the PCR with 60 Vbeta and 13 Jbeta primers. The method was immunoSEQ multiplex PCR; TCRdb's version includes in-frame clones alone and lacks a portion of them. The profile shows 95,000 to 110,000 clones, under 80% of them singletons. Germline assignment: CDR1 SGDLS and CDR2 YYNGEE. The V and J ends lost 2 bases and 3 bases respectively, with 12 bases between them. There are 14 residues in the CDR3. The chain carries TRBV9 and TRBJ2-7; no definite D call. The receptor was isolated from a woman aged 18-29 years in good health and CMV-seropositive. The sequenced material came from PBMCs. CDR3 sequence: CASSVGSVNYEQYF. CDR3 in DNA: TGTGCCAGCAGCGTCGGGTCAGTTAACTACGAGCAGTACTTC.